Below are 7 T cell receptor beta chains sequenced from a single sample in a study of identical twins. MiXCR, applied by TCRdb to the 5' RACE reads, yields one record per CDR3 protein. The sample holds approximately 550,000 distinct CDR3 sequences, 20% to 25% seen once. These data are also associated with another study on yellow fever vaccine responses in identical twins.

Source material: CD4+ T cells sorted from blood. The receptors were gathered from a woman aged 18-29 years in good health.

This clonotype turned up a few times. V and J are TRBV6-5 and TRBJ2-1; the D is unclear. The CDR3 length is 11 residues. The V gene lost 3 bases and the J gene lost 9 bases, with 6 bases spanning the gap. Looked up from germline, CDR1 is MNHEY and CDR2 is SVGAGI. CDR3 residues: CASSYRTEQFF. CDR3 bases: TGTGCCAGCAGTTATCGAACTGAGCAGTTCTTC.

This clonotype has a handful of counts. The V and J genes are TRBV20-1 and TRBJ1-2, with TRBD1 as a possible D gene (6 bases). Germline V CDR1 and CDR2: DFQATT, SNEGSKA (reference sequence). The CDR3 runs 14 residues. The V end was cut by 4 bases, the J end by 2 bases, with 14 bases between. CDR3 nucleotides: TGCAGTGCTACCCAGGGAGGGGGGAACTATGGCTACACCTTC. Translation: CSATQGGGNYGYTF.

The table lists this clonotype with a few counts. The V gene is TRBV10-3, the J gene TRBJ2-6; possibly TRBD2 for D (5 bases). CDR3 length: 13 amino acids. CDR1 is ENHRY and CDR2 is SYGVKD in the germline V gene. V lost 11 bases, J lost 3 bases, and 11 bases lay in between. CDR3 loop: CASLAGGANVLTF. Here the CDR3 DNA reads TGTGCCTCCCTCGCGGGTGGGGCCAACGTCCTGACTTTC.

This clonotype was seen more than once but under ten times. The gene calls are TRBV20-1 and TRBJ2-3, with 7 bases aligning to TRBD1. CDR3 length equals 14 residues. V was pared by 6 bases and J by 4 bases, with 10 bases of the junction left unmatched. CDR1 is DFQATT, CDR2 SNEGSKA, per germline (reference sequence). The CDR3 DNA follows: TGCAGTGCCCCACCTACAGGGGTACCAGATACGCAGTATTTT. Translating gives CSAPPTGVPDTQYF.

This clonotype was seen a few times. The rearrangement uses TRBV2 and TRBJ2-7, with unresolved D. The CDR3 has 12 amino acids. V lost 3 bases and J lost 1, with 4 bases in between. Germline-derived CDR1 and CDR2 are SNHLY and FYNNEI. CDR3 coding DNA: TGTGCCAGCAGTGATATTTCCTACGAGCAGTACGTC. Translation gives CASSDISYEQYV.

The table lists this clonotype with many counts. CDR3 amino acids: CASSLEMGNQPQHF. CDR3 sequence (DNA): TGCGCCAGCAGCTTAGAAATGGGGAATCAGCCCCAGCATTTT. The chain links TRBV5-1 to TRBJ1-5; D is uncertain. The CDR3 length is 14 residues. Germline assignment: CDR1 SGHRS and CDR2 YFSETQ. The V end was cut by 2 bases, the J end by 4 bases, with 10 bases between.

This clonotype came up many times. The rearrangement uses TRBV12-3 or TRBV12-4 and TRBJ2-3; 10 positions match TRBD2. The CDR3 runs 13 residues. With V trimmed by 5 bases and J by 5 bases, 1 base remained unmatched. The CDR3 DNA reads as TGTGCCAGCAGTAGCGGGAGGGGAGATACGCAGTATTTT. Translating gives CASSSGRGDTQYF.